This T cell receptor (beta chain) was obtained from a study of shared clonotypes between healthy human individuals. Positive CCR7 selection of CD45RO-negative cells yielded the naive CD8 cells, and terminally differentiated effector memory CD45RA+ cells were excluded. Findings of the study overall: A handful of donors had about 5.1% of their naive CD4 clonotypes in common. Clonotypes shared by all four sorted-subset donors had higher generation probabilities than non-shared clonotypes.

Worth noting for this clone: Its antigen remains unidentified.

A deep-level run was used for the assay. Assay: immunoSEQ multiplex PCR; the TCRdb copy retains only in-frame clones and omits some. The repertoire holds approximately 2,000,000 clones, with 85% to 95% as singletons. Sample: naive CD8+ T cells from PBMCs. The receptor comes from a man between 18 and 35 years old in good health. Some clones in this sample may be carry-over from other donors' samples.

CDR3 residues: CATSPPEAFF. In DNA form, the CDR3 reads TGTGCCACATCCCCTCCTGAAGCTTTCTTT. The chain joins TRBV7-9 to TRBJ1-1; D ambiguous. The CDR3 has 10 amino acids. The germline V gene encodes CDR1 SEHNR and CDR2 FQNEAQ (reference sequence). The V and J ends lost 10 bases and 6 bases respectively, with 9 bases between them.